This section outlines one T cell receptor (beta chain) sequence together with its context. Its antigen remains unidentified. Donors comprised only Caucasian adults living in Nashville, Tennessee. The data belong to a study of shared clonotypes between healthy human individuals. Study at large: In total, the donors were two women and three men aged 18 to 49.

The CDR3 spans 14 residues. In germline, CDR1 is SGHRS, CDR2 YFSETQ. Trimming left V 4 bases short and J 2 bases short, with 12 bases between. Here immunoSEQ multiplex PCR was the method, and the copy in TCRdb shows in-frame clones only, minus some. Here the sample spans over 2 million clones, roughly 94% being singletons. Study outcomes and limitations: Memory subsets had estimated richness that was generally smaller than that of naive subsets.

Sequencing input: naive CD4+ T cells sorted from blood. Subset: CD45RA+ positively selected. The V gene is TRBV5-1, the J gene TRBJ2-5; a possible D gene is TRBD1 (6 bases). The receptor comes from a man younger than 35 in good health. The CDR3 loop reads CASSALGTQETQYF. The CDR3 region has the DNA TGCGCCAGCAGCGCTCTGGGGACACAAGAGACCCAGTACTTC.